Listed below are T cell receptor beta chains from one sample, sequenced in a study of blood T cell repertoires in COVID-19. Repertoires were generated with immunoSEQ multiplex PCR, while TCRdb's copy carries only in-frame clones and drops some. Altogether about 130,000 clones are present, about 82% being singletons, with the ten largest covering approximately 5%. Sequencing input: peripheral blood. Source of these receptors: a human donor in a cohort sampled during active COVID-19. Both conserved end residues are part of each CDR3. A D gene is named only where the DNA matches it firmly. Clone size is given for some rows only: seen once, a few or many times, or a class if the clone is expanded.

D gene: -; V gene: TRBV7-9; clone size: -; J gene: TRBJ2-7; CDR3 protein: CASSLDGHVSYEQYF; CDR3 DNA: TGTGCCAGCAGCTTAGATGGACACGTATCCTACGAGCAGTACTTC
D gene: TRBD1; V gene: TRBV5-1; clone size: -; J gene: TRBJ2-7; CDR3 protein: CASSSGTGPYEQYF; CDR3 DNA: TGCGCCAGCAGCTCCGGGACAGGGCCCTACGAGCAGTACTTC
D gene: -; V gene: TRBV20-1; clone size: -; J gene: TRBJ2-3; CDR3 protein: CSASGTSTDTQYF; CDR3 DNA: TGCAGTGCTAGTGGCACTAGCACAGATACGCAGTATTTT
D gene: TRBD1; V gene: TRBV14; clone size: once; J gene: TRBJ1-2; CDR3 protein: CASSQNRGGGYTF; CDR3 DNA: TGTGCCAGCAGCCAAAACAGGGGTGGCGGCTACACCTTC
D gene: -; V gene: TRBV5-1; clone size: -; J gene: TRBJ2-5; CDR3 protein: CASNNQETQYF; CDR3 DNA: TGCGCCAGCAACAACCAAGAGACCCAGTACTTC
D gene: TRBD1; V gene: TRBV6-1; clone size: -; J gene: TRBJ2-1; CDR3 protein: CASSELDRVSNEQFF; CDR3 DNA: TGTGCCAGCAGTGAGTTGGACAGGGTTTCCAATGAGCAGTTCTTC
D gene: -; V gene: TRBV6-5; clone size: -; J gene: TRBJ1-2; CDR3 protein: CASQPVGRNYGYTF; CDR3 DNA: TGTGCCAGCCAACCGGTGGGCAGAAACTATGGCTACACCTTC
D gene: -; V gene: TRBV5-4; clone size: -; J gene: TRBJ2-5; CDR3 protein: CASSFPEKNSGQETQYF; CDR3 DNA: TGTGCCAGCAGCTTCCCGGAGAAAAACTCTGGGCAAGAGACCCAGTACTTC
D gene: -; V gene: TRBV12-3/TRBV12-4; clone size: -; J gene: TRBJ1-2; CDR3 protein: CASSLRGGYTF; CDR3 DNA: TGTGCCAGCAGCCTCAGGGGTGGCTACACCTTC
D gene: TRBD2; V gene: TRBV11-2; clone size: -; J gene: TRBJ2-1; CDR3 protein: CASSSVPSGRYGDNEQFF; CDR3 DNA: TGTGCCAGCAGCTCCGTTCCTAGCGGGAGATACGGAGACAATGAGCAGTTCTTC
D gene: TRBD1; V gene: TRBV5-4; clone size: few; J gene: TRBJ1-2; CDR3 protein: CASSTGGAYGYTF; CDR3 DNA: TGTGCCAGCAGCACAGGGGGCGCCTATGGCTACACCTTC
D gene: TRBD2; V gene: TRBV29-1; clone size: once; J gene: TRBJ2-3; CDR3 protein: CSVGGDADTQYF; CDR3 DNA: TGCAGCGTGGGGGGGGATGCAGATACGCAGTATTTT
D gene: -; V gene: TRBV15; clone size: -; J gene: TRBJ2-7; CDR3 protein: CATSRDVQAAAQYF; CDR3 DNA: TGTGCCACCAGCAGAGATGTGCAGGCTGCCGCGCAGTACTTC
D gene: -; V gene: TRBV5-1; clone size: -; J gene: TRBJ2-1; CDR3 protein: CASSLVPLAGYNEQFF; CDR3 DNA: TGCGCCAGCAGCTTGGTACCTCTAGCCGGATACAATGAGCAGTTCTTC
D gene: TRBD1; V gene: TRBV5-1; clone size: -; J gene: TRBJ1-1; CDR3 protein: CASSLTYRDRGRNTEAFF; CDR3 DNA: TGCGCCAGCAGCTTGACATACCGGGACAGGGGACGTAACACTGAAGCTTTCTTT
D gene: TRBD2; V gene: TRBV7-2; clone size: -; J gene: TRBJ2-3; CDR3 protein: CASSFRSGSGADTQYF; CDR3 DNA: TGTGCCAGCAGCTTCCGGAGCGGGAGTGGCGCAGATACGCAGTATTTT
D gene: TRBD1; V gene: TRBV27; clone size: few; J gene: TRBJ1-2; CDR3 protein: CASGTGTGMDGYTF; CDR3 DNA: TGTGCCAGCGGAACCGGGACAGGGATGGATGGCTACACCTTC
D gene: TRBD2; V gene: TRBV27; clone size: -; J gene: TRBJ2-2; CDR3 protein: CASRRVSGRARTGELFF; CDR3 DNA: TGTGCCAGCAGGAGGGTTAGCGGGAGGGCCCGGACCGGGGAGCTGTTTTTT
D gene: -; V gene: TRBV5-5; clone size: -; J gene: TRBJ1-5; CDR3 protein: CASSLGQNSNQPQHF; CDR3 DNA: TGTGCCAGCAGCTTGGGGCAGAATAGCAATCAGCCCCAGCATTTT
D gene: -; V gene: TRBV7-2; clone size: -; J gene: TRBJ2-7; CDR3 protein: CASSQDSYEQYF; CDR3 DNA: TGTGCCAGCAGCCAGGACAGCTACGAGCAGTACTTC
D gene: TRBD2; V gene: TRBV4-1; clone size: -; J gene: TRBJ2-1; CDR3 protein: CASSQAVVAGSRGGNEQFF; CDR3 DNA: TGCGCCAGCAGCCAAGCAGTGGTAGCGGGGAGCCGCGGTGGTAATGAGCAGTTCTTC
D gene: TRBD2; V gene: TRBV6-5; clone size: few; J gene: TRBJ2-1; CDR3 protein: CASRLLAGVGHEQFF; CDR3 DNA: TGTGCCAGCAGGTTACTAGCGGGAGTTGGGCATGAGCAGTTCTTC
D gene: -; V gene: TRBV7-9; clone size: once; J gene: TRBJ1-5; CDR3 protein: CASSLAAGAHNQPQHF; CDR3 DNA: TGTGCCAGCAGCTTAGCCGCAGGGGCCCACAATCAGCCCCAGCATTTT
D gene: TRBD2; V gene: TRBV9; clone size: -; J gene: TRBJ2-1; CDR3 protein: CASGPGLADYNEQFF; CDR3 DNA: TGTGCCAGCGGTCCGGGACTAGCGGACTACAATGAGCAGTTCTTC
D gene: TRBD1; V gene: TRBV10-3; clone size: once; J gene: TRBJ1-3; CDR3 protein: CAISESFGQGGGNTIYF; CDR3 DNA: TGTGCCATCAGTGAGTCATTTGGACAGGGCGGCGGAAACACCATATATTTT
D gene: -; V gene: TRBV24-1; clone size: few; J gene: TRBJ2-7; CDR3 protein: CATSPRAGNSYEQYF; CDR3 DNA: TGTGCCACCAGTCCTCGGGCGGGGAACTCCTACGAGCAGTACTTC
D gene: TRBD2; V gene: TRBV5-5; clone size: -; J gene: TRBJ2-3; CDR3 protein: CASSLTGLAGVQRTDTQYF; CDR3 DNA: TGTGCCAGCAGCTTGACCGGGCTAGCGGGAGTTCAAAGGACAGATACGCAGTATTTT
D gene: -; V gene: TRBV7-8; clone size: -; J gene: TRBJ1-2; CDR3 protein: CASSLDPQGNRGYTF; CDR3 DNA: TGTGCCAGCAGCTTAGACCCCCAGGGAAATCGCGGCTACACCTTC
D gene: TRBD1; V gene: TRBV5-1; clone size: -; J gene: TRBJ2-2; CDR3 protein: CASSFGRGQNPGELFF; CDR3 DNA: TGCGCCAGCAGCTTTGGTAGGGGACAGAACCCCGGGGAGCTGTTTTTT
D gene: -; V gene: TRBV28; clone size: -; J gene: TRBJ2-2; CDR3 protein: CASSLFSPGELFF; CDR3 DNA: TGTGCCAGCAGTTTATTCTCTCCCGGGGAGCTGTTTTTT
D gene: -; V gene: TRBV5-1; clone size: -; J gene: TRBJ2-7; CDR3 protein: CASSLRGASYEQYF; CDR3 DNA: TGCGCCAGCAGCTTGCGGGGGGCAAGCTACGAGCAGTACTTC
D gene: TRBD2; V gene: TRBV18; clone size: -; J gene: TRBJ2-7; CDR3 protein: CASSPRLAGTYEQYF; CDR3 DNA: TGTGCCAGCTCACCGAGACTAGCGGGGACCTACGAGCAGTACTTC
D gene: -; V gene: TRBV30; clone size: -; J gene: TRBJ1-5; CDR3 protein: CAWSPNRATSIGPQHF; CDR3 DNA: TGTGCCTGGAGCCCTAACAGGGCCACTTCGATCGGGCCCCAGCATTTT
D gene: TRBD1; V gene: TRBV5-1; clone size: -; J gene: TRBJ1-3; CDR3 protein: CASSPRTGGGNTIYF; CDR3 DNA: TGCGCCAGCAGCCCACGGACAGGGGGTGGAAACACCATATATTTT
D gene: -; V gene: TRBV18; clone size: -; J gene: TRBJ1-1; CDR3 protein: CASSLDRNTEAFF; CDR3 DNA: TGTGCCAGCTCCCTCGACAGGAACACTGAAGCTTTCTTT
D gene: -; V gene: TRBV5-1; clone size: -; J gene: TRBJ2-5; CDR3 protein: CASSLGSRPPYQETQYF; CDR3 DNA: TGCGCCAGCAGCTTGGGTAGCCGTCCCCCGTACCAAGAGACCCAGTACTTC
D gene: -; V gene: TRBV12-3/TRBV12-4; clone size: -; J gene: TRBJ1-3; CDR3 protein: CASGGVAGNTIYF; CDR3 DNA: TGTGCCAGCGGAGGGGTAGCTGGAAACACCATATATTTT
D gene: -; V gene: TRBV18; clone size: -; J gene: TRBJ2-2; CDR3 protein: CASSPVYSGSGTGELFF; CDR3 DNA: TGTGCCAGCTCCCCCGTGTATTCCGGTAGCGGCACCGGGGAGCTGTTTTTT
D gene: -; V gene: TRBV7-2; clone size: -; J gene: TRBJ2-2; CDR3 protein: CASSLGGGTIFRAGELFF; CDR3 DNA: TGTGCCAGCAGCTTAGGAGGAGGGACGATATTTCGCGCCGGGGAGCTGTTTTTT
D gene: TRBD2; V gene: TRBV19; clone size: -; J gene: TRBJ2-3; CDR3 protein: CASSIWGLAVTDTQYF; CDR3 DNA: TGTGCCAGTAGTATTTGGGGACTAGCAGTAACAGATACGCAGTATTTT
D gene: TRBD1; V gene: TRBV27; clone size: -; J gene: TRBJ2-4; CDR3 protein: CASSAGQGAMGAKNIQYF; CDR3 DNA: TGTGCCAGCAGTGCGGGACAGGGGGCAATGGGGGCCAAAAACATTCAGTACTTC
D gene: TRBD2; V gene: TRBV5-1; clone size: -; J gene: TRBJ2-7; CDR3 protein: CASSFQREGRGLYEQYF; CDR3 DNA: TGCGCCAGCAGCTTCCAGCGGGAGGGCCGAGGTCTTTACGAGCAGTACTTC